The 15 T cell receptor beta chains reported below all come from one sample, sequenced in a study of cytomegalovirus exposure and HLA in healthy donors. The assay was immunoSEQ multiplex PCR, and TCRdb's table has in-frame clones only and misses some. The sample contains about 57,000 clones, 90% to 95% of which appear only once. Sequencing was performed on PBMCs. These receptors came from a woman aged 18-30 years in good health and CMV-seronegative.

The rearrangement uses TRBV9 and TRBJ2-1; 9 bases map to TRBD2. This CDR3 contains 14 residues. Germline V gene sequence: CDR1 SGDLS, CDR2 YYNGEE. J lost 3 bases, V lost 7 bases, and 5 bases had no gene match. In DNA, the CDR3 is TGTGCCAGCGCTAGCGGGAACGTCTACAATGAGCAGTTCTTC. Translating it yields CASASGNVYNEQFF.

This chain uses TRBV2 with TRBJ2-3; D might be TRBD2 (6 bases). CDR3 size: 14 residues. Per the germline V gene, CDR1 is SNHLY and CDR2 is FYNNEI. V gave up 7 bases and J gave up 0 bases, with 11 bases separating them. The CDR3 loop is CASKTSRSTDTQYF. CDR3 nucleotide sequence: TGTGCCAGCAAGACTAGTAGGAGCACAGATACGCAGTATTTT. The full variable domain, rest sourced from reference TRBV2 and TRBJ2-3, is EPEVTQTPSHQVTQMGQEVILRCVPISNHLYFYWYRQILGQKVEFLVSFYNNEISEKSEIFDDQFSVERPDGSNFTLKIRSTKLEDSAMYFCASKTSRSTDTQYFGPGTRLTVL.

The gene calls are TRBV7-9 and TRBJ1-3; the D is unclear. CDR3 length: 15 residues. Germline V gives CDR1 SEHNR, CDR2 FQNEAQ (reference sequence). Between the trimmed V and J ends, which lost 6 bases and 7 bases, there was a span of 19 bases. The CDR3 loop reads CASRPDRVLRNTIYF. The CDR3 region has the DNA TGTGCCAGCAGGCCCGACCGGGTTTTGAGGAACACCATATATTTT.

The CDR3 DNA reads TGTGCCACCAGCAGAGAGCGACAGGGGAGGTTAGAGACCCAGTACTTC. Translated: CATSRERQGRLETQYF. The chain employs TRBV15 and TRBJ2-5; TRBD1 aligns across 8 bases. The CDR3 is 16 residues long. CDR1 and CDR2 (germline): LNHNV, YYDKDF (reference sequence). Unmatched junction bases numbered 7, after V lost 0 bases and J lost 4 bases.

The V and J genes are TRBV7-9 and TRBJ2-1; TRBD2 aligns across 10 bases. The length of the CDR3 is 14 residues. Germline values: CDR1 SEHNR, CDR2 FQNEAQ (reference sequence). J was trimmed by 5 bases and V by 9 bases; bases with no gene match: 7. CDR3 residues: CASKGAGGNNEQFF. Written as DNA, the CDR3 is TGTGCCAGTAAGGGAGCGGGAGGGAACAATGAGCAGTTCTTC. The full variable domain, its missing parts supplied by reference TRBV7-9 and TRBJ2-1, is DTGVSQNPRHKITKRGQNVTFRCDPISEHNRLYWYRQTLGQGPEFLTYFQNEAQLEKSRLLSDRFSAERPKGSFSTLEIQRTEQGDSAMYLCASKGAGGNNEQFFGPGTRLTVL.

V usage is TRBV6-1 and J usage is TRBJ1-4; D is unclear. Germline CDR1 MNHNS, CDR2 SASEGT. V lost 0 bases and J 8 bases, leaving 16 bases between the germline ends. The CDR3 has 16 amino acids. The CDR3 bases are TGTGCCAGCAGTGAAGCCTCCGGGTTCTCAGTGGAAAAACTGTTTTTT. Amino acid sequence: CASSEASGFSVEKLFF.

V and J are TRBV7-9 and TRBJ2-1, with TRBD2 identical over 10 bases. Germline V gene data show CDR1 as SEHNR and CDR2 as FQNEAQ (reference sequence). Trimming took 1 base from V and 4 from J; bases not matched to a gene: 1. The CDR3 totals 15 residues. The CDR3 region has the DNA TGTGCCAGCAGCTTAGGGACTAGCGGTTACAATGAGCAGTTCTTC. Translation gives CASSLGTSGYNEQFF.

This chain uses TRBV30 with TRBJ1-2; 7 nucleotides line up with TRBD1. Trimming cost V 5 bases and J 2 bases; bases outside gene matches: 2. The CDR3 length is 12 residues. The germline gives CDR1 GTSNPN, CDR2 SVGIG (reference sequence). DNA for the CDR3: TGTGCCTGGGACAGGGTCAACTATGGCTACACCTTC. Its protein is CAWDRVNYGYTF.

This clone is a singleton in its sample. V gene TRBV2 combines with J gene TRBJ2-2, with a weak D call TRBD1 (6 bases). The CDR3 sequence is 14 residues long. V was pared by 7 bases and J by 4 bases, with 13 bases between. Looked up from germline, CDR1 is SNHLY and CDR2 is FYNNEI. The CDR3 coding sequence is TGTGCCAGCATTTGGACAGCCTCCACCGGGGAGCTGTTTTTT. As protein: CASIWTASTGELFF.

The rearrangement links TRBV7-2 to TRBJ1-2; TRBD1 aligns across 9 bases. Germline trimming cut 4 bases from V and 6 bases from J; bases unmatched to any gene: 0. This CDR3 region has 12 residues. CDR1 SGHTA and CDR2 FQGNSA come from the germline V gene. As DNA, the CDR3 is TGTGCCAGCAGCTGGACAGGGGATGGCTACACCTTC. This encodes CASSWTGDGYTF.

The rearrangement uses TRBV5-4 and TRBJ2-1, with 7 nucleotides matching TRBD1. Unmatched junction bases numbered 5, after V lost 4 bases and J lost 4 bases. Germline assignment: CDR1 SGHNT and CDR2 YYREEE (reference sequence). This CDR3 region has 14 residues. The CDR3 loop is CASSLRDSYNEQFF. The CDR3 nucleotides are TGTGCCAGCAGCCTCCGGGACAGTTACAATGAGCAGTTCTTC. The full variable domain, in which reference TRBV5-4 and TRBJ2-1 provide the parts outside the CDR3, is ETGVTQSPTHLIKTRGQQVTLRCSSQSGHNTVSWYQQALGQGPQFIFQYYREEENGRGNFPPRFSGLQFPNYSSELNVNALELDDSALYLCASSLRDSYNEQFFGPGTRLTVL.

The chain employs TRBV2 and TRBJ1-6; the D gene is possibly TRBD1 (6 bases). V was cut by 3 bases and J by 7 bases, with 16 bases left in between. This CDR3 comprises 16 residues. Germline CDR1 is SNHLY and CDR2 is FYNNEI. The CDR3 region has the DNA TGTGCCAGCAGTGAGTCCAGGGGTATAAGGAATTCACCCCTCCACTTT. It translates to CASSESRGIRNSPLHF.

This clone was observed once. The J gene is TRBJ2-4, the V gene TRBV29-1; D possibly corresponds to TRBD2 (5 bases). CDR3 length equals 11 residues. CDR1 and CDR2 (germline): SQVTM, ANQGSEA. Trimming took 6 bases from V and 6 from J, leaving 9 bases between them. CDR3 coding DNA: TGCAGCGTCCTCGGGGTAAACATTCAGTACTTC. Translating gives CSVLGVNIQYF.

This rearrangement joins TRBV10-3 to TRBJ2-3, with 12 bases that match TRBD2. V shed 4 bases and J 6 bases; nucleotides not matched to a gene: 5. Per the germline V gene, CDR1 is ENHRY and CDR2 is SYGVKD. The CDR3 contains 15 residues. The CDR3 reads CAISGLAGGPDTQYF. The CDR3 coding sequence is TGTGCCATCAGTGGGCTAGCGGGAGGGCCGGATACGCAGTATTTT.

This chain uses TRBV7-6 with TRBJ1-3, with TRBD1 matching 10 bases. CDR3 length: 15 amino acids. V trimming: 3 bases; J trimming: 4 bases; junction bases outside the gene matches: 3. The V gene's germline CDR1 is SGHVS and CDR2 FNYEAQ. The CDR3 loop is CASSFDRGLGNTIYF. DNA for the CDR3: TGTGCCAGCAGCTTTGACAGGGGGCTAGGAAACACCATATATTTT.